These 17 T cell receptor beta chains originate from one sample sequenced in a study of CD8 T cells in ankylosing spondylitis. TCRdb ran MiXCR on the 5' RACE reads and lists one entry per CDR3 protein. The table lists under 250,000 distinct CDR3 sequences, over 30% of them singletons. Source material: blood, either unsorted or a sorted T cell fraction (not recorded which). The receptors were sampled from a male donor with ankylosing spondylitis or in good health (not recorded which).

The CDR3 protein is CASSRTGVLAKNIQYF. DNA for the CDR3: TGTGCCAGCAGTCGGACAGGGGTACTAGCCAAAAACATTCAGTACTTC. This rearrangement joins TRBV12-3 or TRBV12-4 to TRBJ2-4, with 9 bases aligning to TRBD1. J gave up 0 bases and V 5 bases, and 5 bases lay outside the gene matches. The CDR3 has 16 residues.

This chain connects TRBV28 to TRBJ2-7, with a weak D call TRBD1 (6 bases). The CDR3 is 14 residues long. Germline V gene lookup returns CDR1 MDHEN and CDR2 SYDVKM. The V end lost 3 bases, the J end lost 3 bases, and 12 bases lay between the germline ends. The CDR3 region is CASSFSGQIYEQYF. The CDR3 DNA is TGTGCCAGCAGTTTCAGTGGACAGATCTACGAGCAGTACTTC.

The chain has TRBV7-8 and TRBJ2-7, with 9 bases that match TRBD1. The CDR3 consists of 14 residues. Per germline, CDR1 SGHVS and CDR2 FQNEAQ. Trimming removed 5 bases from V and 3 bases from J; junction bases left unmatched: 5. This chain's CDR3 is CASSTDRGDYEQYF. The CDR3 DNA follows: TGTGCCAGCAGCACCGACAGGGGGGACTACGAGCAGTACTTC.

The CDR3, as DNA: TGTGCCAGCAGCTTGCTCATCGGGACCGGGGAGCTGTTTTTT. It yields the protein CASSLLIGTGELFF. The V call is TRBV5-5, the J call TRBJ2-2; D is unclear. This CDR3 comprises 14 residues. Germline CDR1 reads SGHKS; CDR2 reads YYEKEE (reference sequence). The V end was cut by 1 base, the J end by 5 bases, with 9 bases between.

The chain carries TRBV25-1 and TRBJ2-6, with TRBD1 identical over 8 bases. Germline CDR1 is MGHDK and CDR2 is SYGVNS. This CDR3 contains 19 residues. V shed 1 base, J shed 0 bases, and the junction held 8 bases outside the gene matches. DNA for the CDR3: TGTGCCAGCAGTGAATGTTCGGACAGGGAATACTCTGGGGCCAACGTCCTGACTTTC. Its translation: CASSECSDREYSGANVLTF.

This clonotype was observed a handful of times. At one end, the junction sequence differs from germline, possibly due to a read error. For the CDR3, the DNA is TGTGCCAGCAGCGTAAATCCAGGGGGCTCCGACGAGCAGTACTTC. It yields the protein CASSVNPGGSDEQYF. This chain connects TRBV9 to TRBJ2-7, with 8 positions matching TRBD1. The CDR3 extends over 15 amino acids. Germline V gene lookup returns CDR1 SGDLS and CDR2 YYNGEE.

This clonotype was seen a few times. Written as DNA, the CDR3 is TGCAGTGCTAGAGAGATGGATACGCAGTATTTT. It is translated as CSAREMDTQYF. The chain recombines TRBV20-1 with TRBJ2-3; D call uncertain. Germline-derived CDR1 and CDR2 are DFQATT and SNEGSKA (reference sequence). Deletions cut 0 bases from V and 6 bases from J, with 4 bases between. This CDR3 comprises 11 residues.

Only a few counts were recorded for this clonotype. The chain is built from TRBV12-3 or TRBV12-4 and TRBJ2-2; D not resolved. V was shortened by 4 bases and J by 5 bases, with 8 bases between the two germline ends. The CDR3 consists of 13 residues. The CDR3 DNA follows: TGTGCCAGCAGTTCCGGGTTGACCGGGGAGCTGTTTTTT. It is translated as CASSSGLTGELFF.

The chain employs TRBV12-3 or TRBV12-4 and TRBJ2-2; the match to TRBD1 covers 7 bases. Losses at the gene ends were 6 bases for V and 5 bases for J; bases not matched to a gene: 12. The CDR3 has 16 residues. The DNA of the CDR3 is TGTGCCAGCAGCTCAACAGGGGCTCGAGGTACCGGGGAGCTGTTTTTT. Encoded protein: CASSSTGARGTGELFF.

J is TRBJ2-3 and V is TRBV10-3, with 7 bases fitting TRBD1. This CDR3 spans 15 amino acids. Germline V lookup: CDR1 ENHRY, CDR2 SYGVKD. Trimming took 6 bases from V and 3 from J; bases not matched to a gene: 9. CDR3 protein: CAIRETGLRTDTQYF. In DNA form, the CDR3 reads TGTGCCATCAGGGAGACAGGGTTGAGAACAGATACGCAGTATTTT.

This clonotype was observed a few times. The chain combines TRBV20-1 with TRBJ2-4, with D perhaps assigned TRBD1 or TRBD2 (6 bases each). The V and J ends lost 6 bases and 9 bases respectively, with 21 bases between them. CDR3 length equals 14 residues. Germline V gene lookup returns CDR1 DFQATT and CDR2 SNEGSKA (reference sequence). In nucleotides, the CDR3 is TGCAGTGCCACAGAAGAGGGGGGCCGGGGCATTCAGTACTTC. Residues: CSATEEGGRGIQYF.

This rearrangement joins TRBV24-1 to TRBJ2-3; 9 positions match TRBD1. The CDR3 sequence is 13 residues long. Trimming took 8 bases from V and 2 from J; bases not matched to a gene: 1. Per germline, CDR1 KGHDR and CDR2 SFDVKD. The CDR3 DNA sequence: TGTGCCACCACACAGGGGGCCACAGATACGCAGTATTTT. This gives the protein CATTQGATDTQYF.

The gene calls are TRBV5-5 and TRBJ2-3; D unresolved. The CDR3 totals 13 residues. Trimming removed 0 bases at V and 6 bases at J, with 8 bases between. In germline, CDR1 is SGHKS, CDR2 YYEKEE (reference sequence). CDR3 amino acids: CASSLGVGDTQYF. The CDR3 DNA reads as TGTGCCAGCAGCTTGGGAGTGGGGGATACGCAGTATTTT.

This sequence joins TRBV12-3 or TRBV12-4 and TRBJ2-1; D not certain. Trimming cost V 2 bases and J 12 bases, with 8 bases left between them. The CDR3 sequence is 11 residues long. The CDR3 region has the DNA TGTGCCAGCAGTTTAACCGCCGGGCAGTTCTTC. Protein product: CASSLTAGQFF.

This chain links TRBV20-1 with TRBJ2-7; D unresolved. The V gene lost 3 bases and the J gene lost 3 bases, with 6 bases spanning the gap. CDR1 DFQATT and CDR2 SNEGSKA come from the germline V gene (reference sequence). The CDR3 totals 11 residues. Written as DNA, the CDR3 is TGCAGTGCTAGGGCGTACTACGAGCAGTACTTC. Protein product: CSARAYYEQYF.

This clonotype came up a few times. The V gene is TRBV2, the J gene TRBJ1-5; 7 positions match TRBD1. CDR3 length: 13 amino acids. J lost 7 bases, V lost 6 bases, and 6 bases had no gene match. Germline values: CDR1 SNHLY, CDR2 FYNNEI. DNA of the CDR3: TGTGCCAGCAGAGACAGGGAAGGGCAGCCCCAGCATTTT. Its protein product is CASRDREGQPQHF.

V is TRBV29-1 and J is TRBJ1-2; maybe TRBD1 (6 bases). Germline CDR1 reads SQVTM; CDR2 reads ANQGSEA. The V gene lost 7 bases and the J gene lost 2 bases, with 17 bases spanning the gap. This CDR3 has 14 amino acids. The CDR3 DNA is TGCAGCGGACAAGTTTCGGGGGCGAACTATGGCTACACCTTC. The encoded protein is CSGQVSGANYGYTF. The variable domain in full, completed from reference TRBV29-1 and TRBJ1-2, reads SAVISQKPSRDICQRGTSLTIQCQVDSQVTMMFWYRQQPGQSLTLIATANQGSEATYESGFVIDKFPISRPNLTFSTLTVSNMSPEDSSIYLCSGQVSGANYGYTFGSGTRLTVV.